This T cell receptor beta chain was sequenced for a study of shared clonotypes between healthy human individuals. Every contributor of samples was a Caucasian grown-up residing in Nashville, Tennessee. Assay: immunoSEQ multiplex PCR; the TCRdb copy retains only in-frame clones and omits some. Of 1,500,000 or so clones in the sample, around 98.5% are singletons; the top ten hold approximately 0.38%. For this clone: Its target is not known.

General study points: Sequencing depth was expected to affect clonotype sharing among donors. Larger richness was generally estimated for naive than memory subsets.

The germline CDR1 and CDR2 sequences are SGHRS and YFSETQ. V was cut by 1 base and J by 7 bases, with 14 bases left in between. The CDR3 is 15 residues long. V is TRBV5-1 and J is TRBJ2-2; possible D gene TRBD1, 6 bases. Sample: naive CD4+ T cells sorted from blood. Subset reported: CD45RA+ positively selected. The TCR was taken from a man aged 25-40 years in good health. The CDR3 coding sequence is TGCGCCAGCAGCTTGAATGGCCAAGGGGGCGGGGAGCTGTTTTTT. It specifies CASSLNGQGGGELFF.